The sequence of this TCR beta chain was determined in a study of cytomegalovirus exposure and HLA in healthy donors. Study outcomes and limitations: A few CMV-associated chains proved CMV antigen-specific in vitro.

With 1 base clipped from V and 6 bases from J, the junction kept 2 bases outside the gene matches. Per the germline V gene, CDR1 is SGHKS and CDR2 is YYEKEE (reference sequence). This CDR3 has 14 residues. Comments on this clone: Its antigen is unknown.

Profiling relied on immunoSEQ multiplex PCR, and the TCRdb table lists in-frame clones only, not all of them. The sample contains approximately 170,000 clones, about 89% of which appear only once. The chain is built from TRBV5-5 and TRBJ2-1; 9 bases are shared with TRBD2. This receptor was obtained from a woman aged 18-29 years in good health and CMV-seropositive. The sequencing input was PBMCs. This CDR3 reads CASSLSGGLNEQFF. The CDR3 region has the DNA TGTGCCAGCAGCTTGAGCGGGGGGCTCAATGAGCAGTTCTTC.